This T cell receptor beta chain was identified in a study of shared T cell receptors in the human thymus. V shed 5 bases and J 6 bases; nucleotides not matched to a gene: 9. The CDR3 is 15 amino acids. Germline-derived CDR1 and CDR2 are SGHTA and FQGNSA. Profiling relied on immunoSEQ multiplex PCR, and the TCRdb table lists in-frame clones only, not all of them. The data show 500,000 to 750,000 clones, roughly 88% seen once. The same data also contributed to another study, on human thymus T cells. From that study: Immunologically healthy infants in Finland undergoing congenital heart defect surgery were the donors. Corrective heart surgery yielded resections, and these provided the thymus tissue. Thymic as well as blood repertoires seemed to favor certain V and J genes unevenly. Related research described thymic repertoires that were highly overlapping among unrelated individuals.

This clonotype was sampled from a boy younger than two with a congenital heart defect. The V gene is TRBV7-2, the J gene TRBJ2-2; 7 nucleotides line up with TRBD2. The sample comprised thymocytes. For the CDR3, the DNA is TGTGCCAGCAGCCCCAGCGGGACTGGGTCCGGGGAGCTGTTTTTT. Protein sequence: CASSPSGTGSGELFF.